This TCR beta chain was sequenced during a study of blood T cell repertoires in COVID-19 (dated by TCRdb to the early 2020s). With regard to the full study: Collaborator samples came from the United States, Italy and Spain and covered acute and convalescent phases of COVID-19. Nearly every sample came with metadata listing a de-identified subject ID, COVID-19 status, age in years and sex. HLA class I and class II types, where available, came from metadata supplied by the sample provider rather than from assay-based typing. The samples were drawn from two sources: the first 160 participants of the ongoing ImmuneRACE study, and 950 to 1,500 subjects contributed by 6 global collaborators. Deeply sampled blood TCRbeta repertoires from subjects exposed to, actively infected with, or recovered from COVID-19 were included in the dataset. The material from the prospective study consisted of cDNA or gDNA derived from T cells, B-cell-depleted T cells, or PBMCs. A freely available public database, intended as a resource for researchers studying the immune response to SARS-CoV-2, is where the repertoires were released. Study-wide conclusions, independent of this receptor: Clinical and demographic metadata were provided uncurated, with the amount varying by source and participant.

TCRbeta CDR3 regions were amplified from genomic DNA using the immunoSEQ Assay, a bias-controlled multiplex PCR. As for the authors' bioinformatics: The number of nucleated cells in each sample was estimated from the amplification of reference gene primers within the assay. To quantify the absolute abundance of each unique TCRbeta CDR3 rearrangement, sequence reads were collapsed and filtered. For each sample, productive Simpson clonality was calculated by taking the square root of Simpson's diversity index across productive rearrangements. TCRdb took this table from immuneACCESS and kept in-frame rearrangements with V and J called. Such tables lack part of the clones; where checked against another copy, unresolved V genes explain under half of the gap, and the rest is unexplained. For V, J and clone size, that table is used; D and trimming come from the DNA. Recorded for this sample are over 200,000 clones; about nine tenths of them occurred a single time. Of the sample, over 2% falls within the top ten clones.

Cut back by 3 bases and 4 bases, the V and J ends lie 13 bases apart. CDR1 and CDR2, per the germline V gene (reference sequence), are LNHDA and SQIVND. Taken from cysteine to phenylalanine, the CDR3 has 15 residues. The read is trimmed to its CDR3 DNA, 45 bases read in frame from base 1. Another Seattle source contributed samples from volunteer blood donors who had recovered from COVID-19. The collaborating institutions used their own protocols to collect whole blood in K2EDTA tubes. Collaborator samples were shipped for TCRbeta analysis as frozen whole blood, isolated PBMCs, or DNA extracted from either sample type. The sample holds a few counts of this clone. Its antigen remains unidentified. No much larger clone exists at a distance of one base, and base qualities are not known.

This sequence uses TRBV19 and TRBJ1-5, with the D gene call left open. The receptor was derived from a man younger than 40 who had recovered from COVID-19. The sample comprised peripheral blood. The base sequence is TGTGCCAGTAGTATCTTGGCAACCGGGAATCAGCCCCAGCATTTT. Protein translation: CASSILATGNQPQHF.